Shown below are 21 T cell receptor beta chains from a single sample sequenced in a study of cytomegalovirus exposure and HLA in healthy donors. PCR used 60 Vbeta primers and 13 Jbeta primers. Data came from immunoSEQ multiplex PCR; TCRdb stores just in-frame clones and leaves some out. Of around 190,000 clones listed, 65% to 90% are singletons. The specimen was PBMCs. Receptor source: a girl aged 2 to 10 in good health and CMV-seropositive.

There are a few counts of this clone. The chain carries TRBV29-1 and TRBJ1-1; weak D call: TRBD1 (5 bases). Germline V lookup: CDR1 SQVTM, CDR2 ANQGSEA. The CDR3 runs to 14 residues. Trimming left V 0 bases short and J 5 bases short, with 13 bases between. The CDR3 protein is CSVEEVRGGTEAFF. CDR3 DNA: TGCAGCGTTGAAGAAGTTCGCGGGGGAACTGAAGCTTTCTTT.

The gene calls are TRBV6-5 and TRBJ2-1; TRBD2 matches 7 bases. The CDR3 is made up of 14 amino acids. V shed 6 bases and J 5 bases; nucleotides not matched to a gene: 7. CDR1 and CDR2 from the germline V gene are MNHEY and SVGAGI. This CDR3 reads CASSPGLGNNEQFF. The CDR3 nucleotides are TGTGCCAGCAGCCCTGGACTAGGGAACAATGAGCAGTTCTTC.

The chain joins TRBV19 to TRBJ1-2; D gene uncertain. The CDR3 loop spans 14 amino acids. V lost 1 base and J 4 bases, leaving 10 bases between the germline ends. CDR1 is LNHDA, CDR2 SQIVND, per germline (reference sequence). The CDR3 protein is CASSIANAGYGYTF. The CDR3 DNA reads TGTGCCAGTAGTATAGCTAATGCGGGCTATGGCTACACCTTC.

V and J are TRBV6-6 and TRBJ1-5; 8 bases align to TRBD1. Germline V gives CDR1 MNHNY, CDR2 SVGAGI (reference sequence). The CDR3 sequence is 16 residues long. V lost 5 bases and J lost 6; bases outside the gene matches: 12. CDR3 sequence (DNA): TGTGCCAGCAGTACCTCTTGGACAGGGCGAGGTCAGCCCCAGCATTTT. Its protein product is CASSTSWTGRGQPQHF.

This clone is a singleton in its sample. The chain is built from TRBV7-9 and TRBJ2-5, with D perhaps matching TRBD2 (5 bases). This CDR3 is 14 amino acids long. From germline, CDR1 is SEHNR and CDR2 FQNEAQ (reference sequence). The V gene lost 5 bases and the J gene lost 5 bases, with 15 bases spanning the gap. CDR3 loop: CASSPPRRTETQYF. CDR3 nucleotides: TGTGCCAGCAGCCCTCCACGGAGGACGGAGACCCAGTACTTC.

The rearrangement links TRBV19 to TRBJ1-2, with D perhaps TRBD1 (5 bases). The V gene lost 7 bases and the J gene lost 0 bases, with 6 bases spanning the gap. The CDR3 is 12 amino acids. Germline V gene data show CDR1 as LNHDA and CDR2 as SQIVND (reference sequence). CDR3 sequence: CASTRANYGYTF. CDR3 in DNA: TGTGCCAGTACCAGGGCTAACTATGGCTACACCTTC.

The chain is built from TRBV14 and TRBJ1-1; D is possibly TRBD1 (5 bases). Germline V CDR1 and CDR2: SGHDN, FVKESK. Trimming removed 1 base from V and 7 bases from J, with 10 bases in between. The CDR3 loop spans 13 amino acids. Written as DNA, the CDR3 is TGTGCCAGCAGCCAAGTAACAGGCGGTGAAGCTTTCTTT. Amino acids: CASSQVTGGEAFF. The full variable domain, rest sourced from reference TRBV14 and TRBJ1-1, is EAGVTQFPSHSVIEKGQTVTLRCDPISGHDNLYWYRRVMGKEIKFLLHFVKESKQDESGMPNNRFLAERTGGTYSTLKVQPAELEDSGVYFCASSQVTGGEAFFGQGTRLTVV.

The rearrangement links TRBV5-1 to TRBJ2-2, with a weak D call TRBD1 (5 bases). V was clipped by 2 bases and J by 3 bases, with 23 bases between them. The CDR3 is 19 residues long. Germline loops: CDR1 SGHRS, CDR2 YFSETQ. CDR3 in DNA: TGCGCCAGCAGCTTCGGAGCTCAGGGTCTCCCCCTAGACACCGGGGAGCTGTTTTTT. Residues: CASSFGAQGLPLDTGELFF. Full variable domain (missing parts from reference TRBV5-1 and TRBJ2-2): KAGVTQTPRYLIKTRGQQVTLSCSPISGHRSVSWYQQTPGQGLQFLFEYFSETQRNKGNFPGRFSGRQFSNSRSEMNVSTLELGDSALYLCASSFGAQGLPLDTGELFFGEGSRLTVL.

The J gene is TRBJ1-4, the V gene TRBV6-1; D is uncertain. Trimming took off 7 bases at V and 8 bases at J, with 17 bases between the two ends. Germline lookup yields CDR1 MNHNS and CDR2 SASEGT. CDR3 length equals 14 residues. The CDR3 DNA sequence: TGTGCCAGCACCTACGGGGTGAAAGAAGAAAAACTGTTTTTT. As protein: CASTYGVKEEKLFF.

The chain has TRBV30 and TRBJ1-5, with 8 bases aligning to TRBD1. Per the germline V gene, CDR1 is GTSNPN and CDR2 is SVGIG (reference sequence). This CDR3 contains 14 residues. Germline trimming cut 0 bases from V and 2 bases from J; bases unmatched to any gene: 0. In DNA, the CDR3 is TGTGCCTGGAGTGTGGGACAGGGCAATCAGCCCCAGCATTTT. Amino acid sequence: CAWSVGQGNQPQHF.

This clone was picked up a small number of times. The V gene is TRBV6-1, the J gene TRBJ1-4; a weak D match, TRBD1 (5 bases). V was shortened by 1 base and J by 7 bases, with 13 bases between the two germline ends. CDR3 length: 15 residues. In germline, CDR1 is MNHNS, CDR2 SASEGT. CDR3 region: CASSEGKGWVEKLFF. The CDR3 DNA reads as TGTGCCAGCAGTGAAGGGAAGGGGTGGGTTGAAAAACTGTTTTTT.

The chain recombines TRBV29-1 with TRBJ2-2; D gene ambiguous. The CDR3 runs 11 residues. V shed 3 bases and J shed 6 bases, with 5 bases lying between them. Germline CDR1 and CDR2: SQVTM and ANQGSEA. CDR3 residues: CSVEYSGELFF. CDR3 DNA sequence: TGCAGCGTTGAGTATTCCGGGGAGCTGTTTTTT.

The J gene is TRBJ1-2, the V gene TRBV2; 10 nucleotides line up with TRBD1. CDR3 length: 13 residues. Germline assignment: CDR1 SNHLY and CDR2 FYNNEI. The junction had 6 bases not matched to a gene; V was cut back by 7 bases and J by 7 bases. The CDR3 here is CASMRTGGRGYTF. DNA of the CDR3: TGTGCCAGCATGAGGACAGGGGGACGTGGCTACACCTTC.

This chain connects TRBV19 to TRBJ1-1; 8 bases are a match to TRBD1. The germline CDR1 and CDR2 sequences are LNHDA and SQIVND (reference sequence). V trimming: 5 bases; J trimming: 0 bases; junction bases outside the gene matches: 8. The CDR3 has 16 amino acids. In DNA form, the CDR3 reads TGTGCCAGTAGTCAGGACAGGGCCACCATGAACACTGAAGCTTTCTTT. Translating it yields CASSQDRATMNTEAFF.

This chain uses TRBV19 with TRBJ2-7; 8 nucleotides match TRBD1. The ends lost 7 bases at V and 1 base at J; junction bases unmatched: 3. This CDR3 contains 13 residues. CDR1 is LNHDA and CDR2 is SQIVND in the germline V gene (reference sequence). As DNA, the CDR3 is TGTGCCAGTAACAGACAGGGGTCCTACGAGCAGTACTTC. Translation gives CASNRQGSYEQYF.

The DNA of the CDR3 is TGTGCCAGCAGCCAACGGGAGACCCAGTACTTC. Translated, it gives CASSQRETQYF. The J gene is TRBJ2-5, the V gene TRBV5-6; unclear D gene. Per germline, CDR1 SGHDT and CDR2 YYEEEE. This CDR3 contains 11 residues. Trimming shortened V by 4 bases and J by 5 bases, and 6 bases separated the two germline ends.

The CDR3 loop is CASSVSSGHYEQYF. CDR3 sequence (DNA): TGTGCCAGCAGCGTATCAAGCGGTCACTACGAGCAGTACTTC. The rearrangement links TRBV9 to TRBJ2-5, with D possibly matching TRBD2 (5 bases). The end of the DNA aligns better with TRBJ2-7, so the J call may be wrong. The germline V gene encodes CDR1 SGDLS and CDR2 YYNGEE. CDR3 size: 14 residues.

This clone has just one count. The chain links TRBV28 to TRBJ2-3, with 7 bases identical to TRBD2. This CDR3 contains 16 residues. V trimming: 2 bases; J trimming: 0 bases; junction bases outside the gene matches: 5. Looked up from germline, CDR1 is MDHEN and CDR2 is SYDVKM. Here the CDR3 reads CASSLGLAASTDTQYF. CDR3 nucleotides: TGTGCCAGCAGTTTAGGTCTAGCGGCAAGCACAGATACGCAGTATTTT.

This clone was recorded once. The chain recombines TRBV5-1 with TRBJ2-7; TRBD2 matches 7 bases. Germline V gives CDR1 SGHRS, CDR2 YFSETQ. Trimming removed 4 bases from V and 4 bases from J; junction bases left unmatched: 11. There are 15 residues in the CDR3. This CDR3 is CASSRGQASGYEQYF. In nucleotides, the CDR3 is TGCGCCAGCAGCCGCGGCCAGGCTAGCGGATACGAGCAGTACTTC.

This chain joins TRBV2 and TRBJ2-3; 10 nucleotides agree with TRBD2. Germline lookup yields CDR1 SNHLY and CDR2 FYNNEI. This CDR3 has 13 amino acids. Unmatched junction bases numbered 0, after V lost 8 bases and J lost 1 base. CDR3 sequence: CASGLAGTDTQYF. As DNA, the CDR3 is TGTGCCAGCGGACTAGCGGGCACAGATACGCAGTATTTT. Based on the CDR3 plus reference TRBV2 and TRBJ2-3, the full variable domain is EPEVTQTPSHQVTQMGQEVILRCVPISNHLYFYWYRQILGQKVEFLVSFYNNEISEKSEIFDDQFSVERPDGSNFTLKIRSTKLEDSAMYFCASGLAGTDTQYFGPGTRLTVL.

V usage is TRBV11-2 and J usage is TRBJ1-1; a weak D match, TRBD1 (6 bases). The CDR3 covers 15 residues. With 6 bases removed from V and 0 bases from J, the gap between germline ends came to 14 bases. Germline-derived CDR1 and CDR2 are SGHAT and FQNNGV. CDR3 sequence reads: CASRIQDRMNTEAFF. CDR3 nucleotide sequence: TGTGCCAGCAGGATACAGGACAGAATGAACACTGAAGCTTTCTTT.